The clone carrying this T cell receptor (beta chain) was picked up a small number of times. What it recognizes is unknown. This sample stems from a study of tissue T cells after allogeneic stem cell transplantation. Study results and caveats: Motif-based clustering found tissue-specific repertoire signatures shared across patients, though few clones were shared. Within patients, tissue anatomy strongly shaped TCR repertoire composition.

Germline lookup yields CDR1 SEHNR and CDR2 FQNEAQ (reference sequence). With 3 bases removed from V and 4 bases from J, the gap between germline ends came to 6 bases. This CDR3 has 12 amino acids. Retrospectively chosen non-transplant comparators had other cancers and at least five gastrointestinal samples, without known gastrointestinal disease. Only in-frame clones appear in the TCRdb table, and some are missing; sequencing was by immunoSEQ multiplex PCR. The sample holds more than 9,000 clones, 70% seen once. This specimen was tissue from the right colon, taken at autopsy. The clonotype originates from a woman between 18 and 55 years old with breast cancer. The V and J genes are TRBV7-9 and TRBJ2-5; tentatively, D is TRBD1 or TRBD2 (5 bases each). CDR3: CASSFGGETQYF. CDR3 in DNA: TGTGCCAGCAGCTTTGGGGGAGAGACCCAGTACTTC.